This T cell receptor (beta chain) was obtained from a study of beta chain features in type 1 diabetes. Study at large: The samples had approximately 100,000,000 sorted cells examined in all.

This clone was counted a few times. The antigen is not known. Points from the study as a whole: At VDJ recombination sites, type 1 diabetes patients had fewer insertions and more deleted nucleotides. In every one of the four CD4+ subsets, TCRB CDR3s were moderately but significantly shorter in Type 1 diabetes patients.

One heparinised blood draw, averaging about 100 mL, came from each donor. Expressed TCRB transcripts were sequenced because the isolated RNA had all been reverse transcribed beforehand. An average around 3.5 million reads came from naive, central memory and regulatory T cell samples. The method was immunoSEQ multiplex PCR; TCRdb's version includes in-frame clones alone and lacks a portion of them. In the table there are 200,000 to 250,000 clones, about 14% of which are singletons. CDR1 is SNHLY and CDR2 is FYNNEI in the germline V gene. The V segment lost 6 bases and the J segment 2 bases; nucleotides outside the gene matches: 3. The CDR3 contains 16 residues.

This sequence originates from a man aged 25 to 40 with type 1 diabetes. This rearrangement joins TRBV2 to TRBJ2-1; 14 positions agree with TRBD2. Sample: naive CD4+ T cells from blood. The CDR3 nucleotides are TGTGCCAGCAGCAGGACTAGCGGGGGGACCTACAATGAGCAGTTCTTC. Translation gives CASSRTSGGTYNEQFF.